Each of the 17 T cell receptor beta chains below was sequenced from the same sample in a study of identical twins. TCRdb redid the calling of the 5' RACE reads with MiXCR, one entry per CDR3 protein. Of approximately 890,000 distinct CDR3 sequences in the sample, over 9% were seen once. The sample was also reused in another study, on yellow fever vaccine responses in identical twins.

The material sequenced was PBMCs. These receptors were obtained from a woman under 30 in good health.

In this sample, this clonotype turned up a few times. V usage is TRBV11-2 and J usage is TRBJ2-1; 9 bases agree with TRBD2. The CDR3 length is 16 residues. The germline gives CDR1 SGHAT, CDR2 FQNNGV. V lost 0 bases and J lost 9; bases outside the gene matches: 9. The CDR3 loop reads CASSLELAGYVSEQFF. DNA of the CDR3: TGTGCCAGCAGCTTAGAGCTAGCGGGATACGTAAGTGAGCAGTTCTTC. Supplemented by reference TRBV11-2 and TRBJ2-1, the full variable domain reads EAGVAQSPRYKIIEKRQSVAFWCNPISGHATLYWYQQILGQGPKLLIQFQNNGVVDDSQLPKDRFSAERLKGVDSTLKIQPAKLEDSAVYLCASSLELAGYVSEQFFGPGTRLTVL.

The chain employs TRBV20-1 and TRBJ2-7; weak D call: TRBD1 (6 bases). This CDR3 spans 15 amino acids. V was clipped by 0 bases and J by 6 bases, with 18 bases between them. Looked up from germline, CDR1 is DFQATT and CDR2 is SNEGSKA (reference sequence). The CDR3 loop is CSARDSTTGRSEQYF. DNA of the CDR3: TGCAGTGCTAGAGATTCGACGACAGGTCGGAGCGAGCAGTACTTC.

This clonotype occurred a few times. The J gene is TRBJ2-3, the V gene TRBV29-1; no definite D call. Germline lookup yields CDR1 SQVTM and CDR2 ANQGSEA. The CDR3 length is 12 residues. The V end was cut by 3 bases, the J end by 7 bases, with 11 bases between. This CDR3 is CSVDPVTYTQYF. The CDR3, as DNA: TGCAGCGTTGACCCCGTTACGTATACGCAGTATTTT.

This clonotype was counted at least ten times. This chain connects TRBV5-1 to TRBJ2-5, with D uncertain. Germline-derived CDR1 and CDR2 are SGHRS and YFSETQ. This CDR3 contains 12 residues. Trimming shortened V by 7 bases and J by 5 bases, and 12 bases separated the two germline ends. The CDR3 loop reads CASWGIGETQYF. CDR3 DNA: TGCGCCAGCTGGGGAATTGGGGAGACCCAGTACTTC.

The table lists this clonotype with a few counts. The chain links TRBV6-5 to TRBJ2-7; TRBD1 matches at 10 bases. Trimming at V came to 2 bases and at J to 3 bases, leaving 1 base not matched to a gene. CDR3 size: 14 residues. Germline CDR1 is MNHEY and CDR2 is SVGAGI. CDR3 in amino acids: CASSYGDRGYEQYF. CDR3 DNA sequence: TGTGCCAGCAGTTACGGGGACAGGGGCTACGAGCAGTACTTC.

The chain has TRBV7-9 and TRBJ2-2; D is perhaps TRBD1 (5 bases). Trimming shortened V by 5 bases and J by 0 bases, and 13 bases separated the two germline ends. CDR3 length equals 16 residues. Germline CDR1 reads SEHNR; CDR2 reads FQNEAQ (reference sequence). CDR3 loop: CASSPDRNANTGELFF. The CDR3 DNA sequence: TGTGCCAGCAGCCCTGACAGAAACGCGAACACCGGGGAGCTGTTTTTT.

This clonotype was detected only a few times. The chain combines TRBV7-3 with TRBJ2-1; D gene ambiguous. Germline V gene lookup returns CDR1 SGHTA and CDR2 FQGTGA. The V end was cut by 5 bases, the J end by 5 bases, with 16 bases between. CDR3 length: 15 amino acids. CDR3 nucleotide sequence: TGTGCCAGCAGCCCGATAGCTGTTTTCGACAATGAGCAGTTCTTC. Translated, it gives CASSPIAVFDNEQFF.

This clonotype was counted only a few times. J is TRBJ2-1 and V is TRBV12-3 or TRBV12-4; 9 nucleotides line up with TRBD2. The CDR3 has 17 amino acids. The V and J ends lost 6 bases and 6 bases, in that order; junction bases with no gene match: 15. CDR3 sequence (DNA): TGTGCCAGCAGCGACCACTGGGGTAGCGGGAGTTTCAATGAGCAGTTCTTC. As protein: CASSDHWGSGSFNEQFF.

In this sample, this clonotype turned up a few times. The chain combines TRBV27 with TRBJ2-7; D might be TRBD1 (9 bases). The CDR3 has 15 residues. CDR1 and CDR2 (germline): MNHEY, SMNVEV (reference sequence). Trimming took 4 bases from V and 3 from J, leaving 16 bases between them. Written as DNA, the CDR3 is TGTGCCAGCAGTTCGGGAGGGACAGGGAACTACGAGCAGTACTTC. Its translation is CASSSGGTGNYEQYF.

The genes are TRBV11-3 and TRBJ2-4; D gene unclear. The ends were cut back, 5 bases at V and 0 bases at J, with 11 bases in the middle. The CDR3 is made up of 15 amino acids. Germline V lookup: CDR1 SGHNT, CDR2 YENEEA. The CDR3 protein is CASSQKNLAKNIQYF. CDR3 nucleotides: TGTGCCAGCAGCCAGAAGAACCTAGCCAAAAACATTCAGTACTTC.

The chain couples TRBV12-3 or TRBV12-4 to TRBJ1-1; a possible D gene is TRBD1 (6 bases). The CDR3 has 15 residues. Trimming stripped 6 bases from V and 0 bases from J, with 14 bases between. The CDR3 DNA is TGTGCCAGCAGACCTCCAGGGGCCCTGAACACTGAAGCTTTCTTT. Translation gives CASRPPGALNTEAFF.

This clonotype was counted only a few times. The chain joins TRBV5-1 to TRBJ2-1, with 7 bases that match TRBD1. V gave up 4 bases and J gave up 4 bases; unmatched junction bases: 11. The CDR3 length is 16 residues. Germline assignment: CDR1 SGHRS and CDR2 YFSETQ. This chain's CDR3 is CASSQTTGRPYNEQFF. DNA of the CDR3: TGCGCCAGCAGCCAAACGACAGGGCGCCCTTACAATGAGCAGTTCTTC.

The gene calls are TRBV5-1 and TRBJ2-1, with TRBD2 matching 7 bases. The CDR3 totals 13 residues. V shed 5 bases and J 8 bases; nucleotides not matched to a gene: 7. Germline-derived CDR1 and CDR2 are SGHRS and YFSETQ. The CDR3 reads CASRREYWDEQFF. In nucleotides, the CDR3 is TGCGCCAGCAGGCGGGAGTACTGGGATGAGCAGTTCTTC.

The chain recombines TRBV2 with TRBJ1-1, with D possibly TRBD1 on 5 matching bases. The CDR3 runs 16 residues. Trimming removed 2 bases at V and 0 bases at J, with 13 bases between. In germline, CDR1 is SNHLY, CDR2 FYNNEI. Written as DNA, the CDR3 is TGTGCCAGCAGTGAAACTTCCGGGACTCTGAACACTGAAGCTTTCTTT. This gives the protein CASSETSGTLNTEAFF.

The genes are TRBV3-1 and TRBJ1-2, with D possibly TRBD1 on 5 matching bases. Trimming cost V 4 bases and J 6 bases, with 15 bases left between them. The CDR3 is 14 residues long. Looked up from germline, CDR1 is LGHDT and CDR2 is YNNKEL (reference sequence). CDR3 DNA sequence: TGTGCCAGCAGCCTTACCTCCCAGGGCGATGGCTACACCTTC. It translates to CASSLTSQGDGYTF.

This clonotype was observed a handful of times. The chain joins TRBV20-1 to TRBJ2-7; tentative D call: TRBD1 (5 bases). Per germline, CDR1 DFQATT and CDR2 SNEGSKA (reference sequence). The CDR3 runs to 14 residues. The ends were cut back, 3 bases at V and 1 base at J, with 13 bases in the middle. The CDR3 is CSASPGSSSYEQYF. The CDR3 DNA follows: TGCAGTGCTAGCCCAGGGTCTTCTTCCTACGAGCAGTACTTC.

V gene TRBV6-2 or TRBV6-3 combines with J gene TRBJ2-2; TRBD2 is a possible D gene (6 bases). With 4 bases removed from V and 6 bases from J, the gap between germline ends came to 24 bases. The germline V gene has CDR1 MNHEY and CDR2 SVGEGT. This CDR3 spans 18 amino acids. This CDR3 is CASSFPLGGTYQAGELFF. CDR3 DNA: TGTGCCAGCAGTTTTCCACTGGGCGGGACCTACCAGGCCGGGGAGCTGTTTTTT.